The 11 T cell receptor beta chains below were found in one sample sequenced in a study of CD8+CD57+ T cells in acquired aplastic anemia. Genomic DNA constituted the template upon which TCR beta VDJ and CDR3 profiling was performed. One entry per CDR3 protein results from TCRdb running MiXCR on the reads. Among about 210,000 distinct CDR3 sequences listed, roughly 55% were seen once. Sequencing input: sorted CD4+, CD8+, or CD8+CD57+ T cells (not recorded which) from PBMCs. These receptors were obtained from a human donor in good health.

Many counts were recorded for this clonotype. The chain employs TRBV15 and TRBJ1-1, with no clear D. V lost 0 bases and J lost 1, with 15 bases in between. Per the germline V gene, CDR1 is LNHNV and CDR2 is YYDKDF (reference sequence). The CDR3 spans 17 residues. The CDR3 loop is CATSRDGEVGPNTEAFF. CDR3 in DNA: TGTGCCACCAGCAGAGATGGGGAAGTTGGCCCGAACACTGAAGCTTTCTTT.

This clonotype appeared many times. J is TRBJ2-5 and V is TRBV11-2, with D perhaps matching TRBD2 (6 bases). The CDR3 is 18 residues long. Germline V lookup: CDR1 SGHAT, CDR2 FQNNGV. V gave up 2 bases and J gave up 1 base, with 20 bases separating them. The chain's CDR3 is CASSLSRGTAPGQETQYF. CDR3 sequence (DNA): TGTGCCAGCAGCTTATCCCGCGGGACGGCTCCCGGCCAAGAGACCCAGTACTTC.

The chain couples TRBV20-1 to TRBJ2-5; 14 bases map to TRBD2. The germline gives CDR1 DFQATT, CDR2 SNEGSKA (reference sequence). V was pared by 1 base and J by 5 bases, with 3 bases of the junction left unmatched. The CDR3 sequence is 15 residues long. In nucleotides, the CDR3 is TGCAGTGCTAGAGGACTAGCGGGGGGGCGGGAGACCCAGTACTTC. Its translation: CSARGLAGGRETQYF.

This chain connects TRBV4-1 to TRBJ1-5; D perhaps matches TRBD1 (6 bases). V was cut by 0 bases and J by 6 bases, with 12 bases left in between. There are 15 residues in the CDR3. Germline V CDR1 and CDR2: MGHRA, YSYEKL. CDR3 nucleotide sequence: TGCGCCAGCAGCCAAGAAGGGGGGCGCGGTCAGCCCCAGCATTTT. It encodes CASSQEGGRGQPQHF.

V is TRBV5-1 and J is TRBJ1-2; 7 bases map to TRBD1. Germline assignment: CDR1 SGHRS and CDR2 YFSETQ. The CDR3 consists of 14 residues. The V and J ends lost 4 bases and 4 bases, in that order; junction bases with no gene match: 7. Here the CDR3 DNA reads TGCGCCAGCAGCCCGGCACAGGGGACCTATGGCTACACCTTC. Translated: CASSPAQGTYGYTF.

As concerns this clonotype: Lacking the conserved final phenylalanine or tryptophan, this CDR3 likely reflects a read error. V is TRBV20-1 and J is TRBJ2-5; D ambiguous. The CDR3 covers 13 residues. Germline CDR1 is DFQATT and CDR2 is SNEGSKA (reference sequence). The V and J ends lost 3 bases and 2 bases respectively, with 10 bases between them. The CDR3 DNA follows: TGCAGTGCTAGGGGTGCGGCTCAAGAGACCCAGTACCTC. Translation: CSARGAAQETQYL.

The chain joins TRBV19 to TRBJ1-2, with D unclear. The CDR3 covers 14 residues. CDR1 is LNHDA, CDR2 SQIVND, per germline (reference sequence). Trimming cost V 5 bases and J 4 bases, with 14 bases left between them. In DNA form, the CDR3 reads TGTGCCAGTAGTCTCCCGATGGGTGTCTATGGCTACACCTTC. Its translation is CASSLPMGVYGYTF. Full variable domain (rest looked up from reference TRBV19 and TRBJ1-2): DGGITQSPKYLFRKEGQNVTLSCEQNLNHDAMYWYRQDPGQGLRLIYYSQIVNDFQKGDIAEGYSVSREKKESFPLTVTSAQKNPTAFYLCASSLPMGVYGYTFGSGTRLTVV.

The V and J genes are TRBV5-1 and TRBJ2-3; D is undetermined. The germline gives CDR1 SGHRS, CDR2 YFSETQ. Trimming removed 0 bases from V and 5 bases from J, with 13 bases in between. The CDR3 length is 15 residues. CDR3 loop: CASSLAFRSGDTQYF. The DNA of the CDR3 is TGCGCCAGCAGCTTGGCCTTCCGGTCGGGAGATACGCAGTATTTT. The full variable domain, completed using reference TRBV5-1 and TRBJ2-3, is KAGVTQTPRYLIKTRGQQVTLSCSPISGHRSVSWYQQTPGQGLQFLFEYFSETQRNKGNFPGRFSGRQFSNSRSEMNVSTLELGDSALYLCASSLAFRSGDTQYFGPGTRLTVL.

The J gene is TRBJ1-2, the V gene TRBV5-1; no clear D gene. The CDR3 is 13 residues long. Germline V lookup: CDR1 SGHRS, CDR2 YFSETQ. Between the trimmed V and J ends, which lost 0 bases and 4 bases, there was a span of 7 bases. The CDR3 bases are TGCGCCAGCAGCTTGGGGCAGATCTATGGCTACACCTTC. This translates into CASSLGQIYGYTF.

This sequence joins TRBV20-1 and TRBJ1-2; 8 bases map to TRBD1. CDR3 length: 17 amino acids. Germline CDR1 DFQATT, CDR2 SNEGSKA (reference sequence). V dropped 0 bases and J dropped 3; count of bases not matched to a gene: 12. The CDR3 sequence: CSARDPVLPTGDYGYTF. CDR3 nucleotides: TGCAGTGCTAGAGATCCCGTGCTTCCGACAGGGGACTATGGCTACACCTTC.

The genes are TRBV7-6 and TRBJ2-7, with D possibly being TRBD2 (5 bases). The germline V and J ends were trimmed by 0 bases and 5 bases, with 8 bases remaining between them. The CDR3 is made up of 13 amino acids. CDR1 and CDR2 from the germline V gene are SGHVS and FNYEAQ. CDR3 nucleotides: TGTGCCAGCAGCTTAGCGATCGGGAACGAGCAGTACTTC. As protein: CASSLAIGNEQYF.